This T cell receptor beta chain was identified in a study of PD-1 blockade in classical Hodgkin lymphoma. Study-wide context: Every 2 weeks, patients had 3 mg/kg nivolumab intravenously.

About this clone itself: Its antigen is unidentified.

Whole-study findings and limits: The baseline diversity of complete responders showed similarity to that of newly diagnosed patients.

All trial patients relapsed after autologous stem cell transplantation. The data were produced by immunoSEQ multiplex PCR, yet TCRdb's version contains in-frame clones alone and is incomplete. Altogether 15,000 to 20,000 clones are present, 75% to 85% being singletons, with the ten largest covering 4.5% to 5.5%. V lost 1 base and J lost 2; bases outside the gene matches: 3. The CDR3 loop spans 15 amino acids. The V gene's germline CDR1 is SGHNT and CDR2 YYREEE (reference sequence). The source was peripheral blood mononuclear cells (PBMCs), collected at baseline. The clonotype comes from a human donor with classical Hodgkin lymphoma. The chain links TRBV5-4 to TRBJ1-2; TRBD1 matches 9 bases. CDR3 coding DNA: TGTGCCAGCAGCTTGCAGACAGGGGGAAACTATGGCTACACCTTC. Residues: CASSLQTGGNYGYTF.